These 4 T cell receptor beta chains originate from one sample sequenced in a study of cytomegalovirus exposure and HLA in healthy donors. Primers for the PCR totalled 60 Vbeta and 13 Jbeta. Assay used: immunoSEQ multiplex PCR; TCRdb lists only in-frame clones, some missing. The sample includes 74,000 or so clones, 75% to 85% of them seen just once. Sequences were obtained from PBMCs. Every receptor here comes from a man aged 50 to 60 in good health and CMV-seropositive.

The CDR3 loop reads CASSLGQGYEQYF. In DNA form, the CDR3 reads TGTGCCAGCAGTTTGGGCCAGGGGTACGAGCAGTACTTC. The V and J genes are TRBV2 and TRBJ2-7, with a possible D match to TRBD1 (6 bases). This CDR3 spans 13 amino acids. V was shortened by 5 bases and J by 4 bases, with 12 bases between the two germline ends. Germline loops: CDR1 SNHLY, CDR2 FYNNEI. The whole variable domain, filled in from reference TRBV2 and TRBJ2-7, reads EPEVTQTPSHQVTQMGQEVILRCVPISNHLYFYWYRQILGQKVEFLVSFYNNEISEKSEIFDDQFSVERPDGSNFTLKIRSTKLEDSAMYFCASSLGQGYEQYFGPGTRLTVT.

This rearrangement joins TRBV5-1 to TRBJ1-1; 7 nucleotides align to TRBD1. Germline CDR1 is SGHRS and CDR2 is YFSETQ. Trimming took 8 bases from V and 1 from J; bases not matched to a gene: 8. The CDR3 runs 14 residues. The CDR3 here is CASQRTGPNTEAFF. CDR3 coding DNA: TGCGCCAGTCAACGGACAGGCCCGAACACTGAAGCTTTCTTT. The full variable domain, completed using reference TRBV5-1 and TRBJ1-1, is KAGVTQTPRYLIKTRGQQVTLSCSPISGHRSVSWYQQTPGQGLQFLFEYFSETQRNKGNFPGRFSGRQFSNSRSEMNVSTLELGDSALYLCASQRTGPNTEAFFGQGTRLTVV.

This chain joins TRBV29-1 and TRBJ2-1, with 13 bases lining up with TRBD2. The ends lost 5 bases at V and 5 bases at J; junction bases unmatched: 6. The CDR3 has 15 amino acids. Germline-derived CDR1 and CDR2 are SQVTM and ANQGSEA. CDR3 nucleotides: TGCAGCGTTCAAGGGGGACTAGCGGGGAACAATGAGCAGTTCTTC. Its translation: CSVQGGLAGNNEQFF.

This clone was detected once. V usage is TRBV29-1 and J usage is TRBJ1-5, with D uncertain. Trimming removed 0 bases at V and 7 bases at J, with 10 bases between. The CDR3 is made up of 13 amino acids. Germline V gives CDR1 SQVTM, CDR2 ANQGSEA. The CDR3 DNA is TGCAGCGTTGAAGAAGAGGTTGGGCAGCCCCAGCATTTT. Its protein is CSVEEEVGQPQHF.